One sample yielded the 5 T cell receptor beta chains listed below, sequenced in a study of blood T cells in healthy people across ages. Together with a sample-barcoded 5' primer, a J-beta primer mix was included in a second PCR lasting about 6 to 12 cycles. TCRdb reprocessed the 5' RACE reads with MiXCR, giving one entry per CDR3 protein. The sample records around 1,000,000 distinct CDR3 sequences, under 30% being singletons. A further study also used this sample, focusing on T cells of mothers and their children.

Sequencing was performed on blood. The receptor set was obtained from a girl aged 2 to 9 in good health.

The chain has TRBV27 and TRBJ2-5; TRBD2 matches 12 bases. V dropped 5 bases and J dropped 5; count of bases not matched to a gene: 9. CDR3 length: 16 amino acids. CDR1 and CDR2 (germline): MNHEY, SMNVEV (reference sequence). The CDR3 sequence: CASSKAATSGGETQYF. For the CDR3, the DNA is TGTGCCAGCAGTAAGGCGGCGACTAGCGGGGGCGAGACCCAGTACTTC.

The V and J genes are TRBV29-1 and TRBJ1-2; 9 bases fit TRBD1. With V trimmed by 6 bases and J by 10 bases, 6 bases remained unmatched. Germline CDR1 reads SQVTM; CDR2 reads ANQGSEA. CDR3 length: 11 residues. This CDR3 reads CSVLGQGNYTF. CDR3 nucleotide sequence: TGCAGCGTCCTCGGACAGGGGAACTACACCTTC.

This clonotype was counted a few times. The J gene is TRBJ2-3, the V gene TRBV6-6; D not certain. The CDR3 extends over 11 amino acids. In germline, CDR1 is MNHNY, CDR2 SVGAGI (reference sequence). V was clipped by 8 bases and J by 1 base, with 4 bases between them. The CDR3 DNA reads TGTGCCAGCGCCCGCACAGATACGCAGTATTTT. Encoded protein: CASARTDTQYF.

J is TRBJ2-6 and V is TRBV29-1, with a weak D call TRBD1 (5 bases). The CDR3 runs 16 residues. Germline values: CDR1 SQVTM, CDR2 ANQGSEA. Deletions cut 3 bases from V and 0 bases from J, with 12 bases between. CDR3 loop: CSVEGLTNSGANVLTF. Here the CDR3 DNA reads TGCAGCGTTGAGGGGCTAACAAACTCTGGGGCCAACGTCCTGACTTTC. Combining the CDR3 with reference TRBV29-1 and TRBJ2-6 gives the whole variable domain SAVISQKPSRDICQRGTSLTIQCQVDSQVTMMFWYRQQPGQSLTLIATANQGSEATYESGFVIDKFPISRPNLTFSTLTVSNMSPEDSSIYLCSVEGLTNSGANVLTFGAGSRLTVL.

The chain employs TRBV2 and TRBJ2-3; D perhaps matches TRBD1 (6 bases). Per germline, CDR1 SNHLY and CDR2 FYNNEI. With 6 bases removed from V and 5 bases from J, the gap between germline ends came to 18 bases. CDR3 length: 15 residues. CDR3 amino acids: CASRRTVLNLDTQYF. The CDR3, as DNA: TGTGCCAGCAGGAGGACAGTATTGAATTTAGATACGCAGTATTTT.